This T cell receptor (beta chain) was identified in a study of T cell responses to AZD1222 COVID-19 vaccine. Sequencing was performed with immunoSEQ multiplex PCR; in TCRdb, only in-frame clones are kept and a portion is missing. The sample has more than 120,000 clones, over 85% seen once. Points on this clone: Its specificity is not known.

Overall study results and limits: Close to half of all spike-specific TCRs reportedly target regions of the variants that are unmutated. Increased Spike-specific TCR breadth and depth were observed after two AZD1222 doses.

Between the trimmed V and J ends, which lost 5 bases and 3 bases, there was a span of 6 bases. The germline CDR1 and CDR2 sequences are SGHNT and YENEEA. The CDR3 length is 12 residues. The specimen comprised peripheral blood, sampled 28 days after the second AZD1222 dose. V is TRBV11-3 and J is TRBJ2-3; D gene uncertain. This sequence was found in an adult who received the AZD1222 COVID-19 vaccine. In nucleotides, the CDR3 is TGTGCCAGCAGCCAAAATACAGATACGCAGTATTTT. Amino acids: CASSQNTDTQYF.